These 13 T cell receptor beta chains originate from one sample sequenced in a study of blood T cell repertoires in COVID-19. Profiled with immunoSEQ multiplex PCR; TCRdb holds only in-frame clones, not every one. The data contain fewer than 200,000 clones, approximately 80% of them seen just once; the ten biggest clones take up roughly 12%. Sequencing was carried out using PBMCs or T cells enriched from blood (not recorded which). These TCRs come from a man between 45 and 60 years old who had recovered from COVID-19.

Concerning this clone: One junction end disagrees with the germline gene, perhaps due to a read error. This chain uses TRBV3-1 (or the pseudogene TRBV3-2) with TRBJ2-7; D perhaps matches TRBD2 (6 bases). This CDR3 has 12 amino acids. Germline-derived CDR1 and CDR2 are LGHDT and YNNKEL (reference sequence). The CDR3 nucleotides read TGTGCCAGCTCTAACATGGCGGGGTCGTTCCACTTC. Residues: CASSNMAGSFHF.

The chain is built from TRBV2 and TRBJ1-2; D unresolved. This CDR3 is built from 15 residues. Germline lookup yields CDR1 SNHLY and CDR2 FYNNEI. V was pared by 3 bases and J by 8 bases, with 19 bases between. The CDR3 sequence: CASSDEQTLSGGYTF. Written as DNA, the CDR3 is TGTGCCAGCAGTGATGAACAGACACTCTCTGGAGGCTACACCTTC.

The chain has TRBV29-1 and TRBJ1-4, with unresolved D. Germline CDR1 SQVTM, CDR2 ANQGSEA. Trimming took off 7 bases at V and 0 bases at J, with 15 bases between the two ends. The CDR3 is made up of 15 amino acids. CDR3 nucleotides: TGCAGCGCGAGAGCTACAGCCGCAACTAATGAAAAACTGTTTTTT. Translation: CSARATAATNEKLFF. The full variable domain, rest sourced from reference TRBV29-1 and TRBJ1-4, is SAVISQKPSRDICQRGTSLTIQCQVDSQVTMMFWYRQQPGQSLTLIATANQGSEATYESGFVIDKFPISRPNLTFSTLTVSNMSPEDSSIYLCSARATAATNEKLFFGSGTQLSVL.

This clone was counted only a few times. This chain connects TRBV19 to TRBJ1-1; D gene unclear. Germline V lookup: CDR1 LNHDA, CDR2 SQIVND (reference sequence). CDR3 size: 15 residues. Trimming cost V 2 bases and J 1 base, with 11 bases left between them. This CDR3 is CASSINWAGNTEAFF. CDR3 bases: TGTGCCAGTAGTATAAATTGGGCAGGGAACACTGAAGCTTTCTTT.

V usage is TRBV11-2 and J usage is TRBJ2-7; possible D gene TRBD1, 6 bases. Germline V gives CDR1 SGHAT, CDR2 FQNNGV. Trimming took 7 bases from V and 7 from J, leaving 20 bases between them. The CDR3 covers 14 residues. As DNA, the CDR3 is TGTGCCAGCACCAAAAACCAGGGGAACGGGGAGCAGTACTTC. It specifies CASTKNQGNGEQYF.

The chain is built from TRBV5-6 and TRBJ2-7, with D possibly matching TRBD2 (5 bases). The V and J ends lost 4 bases and 4 bases respectively, with 18 bases between them. Germline-derived CDR1 and CDR2 are SGHDT and YYEEEE. The CDR3 consists of 15 residues. The CDR3 is CASSPGVGKRYEQYF. The CDR3 nucleotides read TGTGCCAGCAGCCCCGGGGTCGGGAAGAGGTACGAGCAGTACTTC.

The sample holds one count of this clone. DNA for the CDR3: TGTGCCAGCAGCTTAAACCAAATATTCGGTAATCTTTCAGCTTTCTTT. This codes for CASSLNQIFGNLSAFF. V and J are TRBV7-9 and TRBJ1-1; D is unclear. The V end lost 2 bases, the J end lost 10 bases, and 23 bases lay between the germline ends. This CDR3 has 16 amino acids. CDR1 and CDR2 from the germline V gene are SEHNR and FQNEAQ (reference sequence).

The chain is built from TRBV19 and TRBJ2-7; D is undetermined. Germline V gene sequence: CDR1 LNHDA, CDR2 SQIVND (reference sequence). With 0 bases removed from V and 5 bases from J, the gap between germline ends came to 5 bases. The CDR3 sequence is 12 residues long. DNA for the CDR3: TGTGCCAGTAGTATAGATGAGAACGAGCAGTACTTC. Protein product: CASSIDENEQYF.

This rearrangement joins TRBV11-2 to TRBJ2-5; 10 nucleotides match TRBD2. The CDR3 has 18 amino acids. Germline V gene lookup returns CDR1 SGHAT and CDR2 FQNNGV. Unmatched junction bases numbered 10, after V lost 3 bases and J lost 0 bases. CDR3 protein: CASSFPRLAGEYQETQYF. CDR3 DNA sequence: TGTGCCAGCAGCTTCCCGCGGCTAGCGGGGGAGTACCAAGAGACCCAGTACTTC.

V is TRBV28 and J is TRBJ1-3, with D perhaps matching TRBD1 (5 bases). Germline CDR1 and CDR2: MDHEN and SYDVKM. V dropped 6 bases and J dropped 2 bases, with 14 bases sitting between them. There are 15 residues in the CDR3. CDR3 nucleotide sequence: TGTGCCAGCAGCTCCGCGGGGCTGACTGGAAACACCATATATTTT. Amino acids: CASSSAGLTGNTIYF.

This chain joins TRBV19 and TRBJ1-5; no reliable D call. The CDR3 is 15 residues long. V was trimmed by 3 bases and J by 0 bases, leaving 9 bases between them. The V gene's germline CDR1 is LNHDA and CDR2 SQIVND (reference sequence). The CDR3 nucleotides read TGTGCCAGTAGTATGGAGGGATATAGCAATCAGCCCCAGCATTTT. This gives the protein CASSMEGYSNQPQHF.

The chain joins TRBV30 to TRBJ1-3; 9 bases line up with TRBD1. This CDR3 region has 17 residues. Losses at the gene ends were 5 bases for V and 3 bases for J; bases not matched to a gene: 14. Looked up from germline, CDR1 is GTSNPN and CDR2 is SVGIG (reference sequence). The CDR3 DNA reads as TGTGCCTGGCTGGGACAGGGAAAGGCCTTTTATGGAAACACCATATATTTT. It encodes CAWLGQGKAFYGNTIYF.

The V and J genes are TRBV9 and TRBJ2-3; D gene ambiguous. CDR1 SGDLS and CDR2 YYNGEE come from the germline V gene. Trimming shortened V by 0 bases and J by 2 bases, and 10 bases separated the two germline ends. This CDR3 region has 15 residues. The CDR3 DNA reads TGTGCCAGCAGCGTAGGCACTCTCCCCACAGATACGCAGTATTTT. Translating gives CASSVGTLPTDTQYF.